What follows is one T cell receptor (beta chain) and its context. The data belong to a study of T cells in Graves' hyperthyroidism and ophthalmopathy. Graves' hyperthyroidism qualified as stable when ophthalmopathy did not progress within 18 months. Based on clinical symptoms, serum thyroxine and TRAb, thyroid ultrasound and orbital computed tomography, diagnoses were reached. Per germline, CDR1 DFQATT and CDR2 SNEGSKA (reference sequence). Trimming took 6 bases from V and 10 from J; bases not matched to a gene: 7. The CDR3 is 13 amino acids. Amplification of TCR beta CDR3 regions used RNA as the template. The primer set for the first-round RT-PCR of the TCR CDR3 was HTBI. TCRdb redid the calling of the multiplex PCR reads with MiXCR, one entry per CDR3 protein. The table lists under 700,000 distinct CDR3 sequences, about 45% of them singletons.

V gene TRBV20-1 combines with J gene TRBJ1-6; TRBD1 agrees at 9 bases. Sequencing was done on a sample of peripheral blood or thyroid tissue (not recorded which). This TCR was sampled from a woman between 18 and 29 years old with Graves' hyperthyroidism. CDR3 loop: CSAPDRGRSPLHF. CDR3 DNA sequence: TGCAGTGCCCCCGACAGGGGGAGATCACCCCTCCACTTT.